A selection of T cell receptor beta chains follows, all from one sample in a study of identical twins. TCRdb passed the 5' RACE reads through MiXCR, listing each CDR3 protein once. Here the sample spans roughly 690,000 distinct CDR3 sequences, roughly 6% being singletons. Sequencing was done on a sample of naive T cells sorted from blood. These receptors were taken from a man younger than 35 in good health. The CDR3 runs from the conserved cysteine through the conserved F or W. D genes are given only for firm matches. The size entry is marked missing in some rows and otherwise reads once, few, many or a size class.

>few|TRBV6-1|.|TRBJ2-3
TGTGCCAGCAGCCTAAAGTCTCGTCTTCCGTCTAGCACAGATACGCAGTATTTT
CASSLKSRLPSSTDTQYF
>many|TRBV12-3/TRBV12-4|.|TRBJ1-3
TGTGCCAGCAGTCCATCCATACAGACTGGAAACACCATATATTTT
CASSPSIQTGNTIYF
>.|TRBV20-1|.|TRBJ2-7
TGCAGTGCTAGAGGTGGGGTAGGGGGCGAGCAGTACTTC
CSARGGVGGEQYF
>.|TRBV28|TRBD1|TRBJ1-2
TGTGCCAGCAGTAGGCGCGACAGGGGTTTCAATGGCTACACCTTC
CASSRRDRGFNGYTF
>many|TRBV29-1|TRBD1|TRBJ2-1
TGCAGCGCCAGGACAGGGGCAACCTACAATGAGCAGTTCTTC
CSARTGATYNEQFF
>few|TRBV5-1|.|TRBJ1-3
TGCGCCAGCAGCTTGGGGCCGTTACAGGGCGATGGAAACACCATATATTTT
CASSLGPLQGDGNTIYF
>many|TRBV6-6|.|TRBJ1-2
TGTGCCAGCCTCCCTGGGCGTATCGATGGCTACACCTTC
CASLPGRIDGYTF
>many|TRBV4-1|TRBD2|TRBJ2-1
TGCGCCAGCAGCCAAGATTCGGAGGGACTACAGTTCTTC
CASSQDSEGLQFF
>many|TRBV20-1|.|TRBJ2-3
TGCAGTGCTGGGGACCCTGGGGGGACAGATACGCAGTATTTT
CSAGDPGGTDTQYF
>.|TRBV7-8|TRBD2|TRBJ2-7
TGTGCCAGCAGCCATCCTCAAGCGGGATCGGTCTATTTAGAGCAGTACTTC
CASSHPQAGSVYLEQYF
>many|TRBV18|TRBD2|TRBJ2-5
TGTGCCAGCTCACCAAAGGGGACTAAAGAATCCCAAGAGACCCAGTACTTC
CASSPKGTKESQETQYF
>many|TRBV7-2|TRBD2|TRBJ2-3
TGTGCCAGCAGCTTAAGACTAGCGGGAGGAACAGATACGCAGTATTTT
CASSLRLAGGTDTQYF
>few|TRBV12-3/TRBV12-4|.|TRBJ1-2
TGTGCCAGCAGTTTAACAGGAGCCCCCGTGGATGGCTACACCTTC
CASSLTGAPVDGYTF
>many|TRBV11-1|.|TRBJ2-5
TGTGCCAGCAGCTTGTGGCGCGCGTTACAAGAGACCCAGTACTTC
CASSLWRALQETQYF
>.|TRBV6-2/TRBV6-3|.|TRBJ2-3
TGTGCCAGCAGGCCCGTTGACTTCGGGGGTCGCACAGATACGCAGTATTTT
CASRPVDFGGRTDTQYF
>many|TRBV10-2|TRBD2|TRBJ2-5
TGCGCCAGCAGAGGACTAGTCCTAGAGACCCAGTACTTC
CASRGLVLETQYF
>many|TRBV6-5|TRBD1|TRBJ2-3
TGTGCCAGCAGTCACTGGGGACAGGGGACAGATACGCAGTATTTT
CASSHWGQGTDTQYF
>many|TRBV29-1|.|TRBJ2-7
TGCAGCGTTGTGACACCTACCTACGAGCAGTACTTC
CSVVTPTYEQYF
>few|TRBV4-3|.|TRBJ2-5
TGCGCCAGCAGCCAAGCTGCGCTCCAAGAGACCCAGTACTTC
CASSQAALQETQYF
>many|TRBV7-2|.|TRBJ2-7
TGTGCCAGCAGCTTGGAGGGGGAAGGCTACGAGCAGTACTTC
CASSLEGEGYEQYF
>many|TRBV6-2/TRBV6-3|.|TRBJ2-1
TGTGCCAGCAATCCTACAAACTACAATGAGCAGTTCTTC
CASNPTNYNEQFF
>.|TRBV6-5|TRBD1|TRBJ2-3
TGTGCCAGCAGTTACGGATACCGGGACAGGGGTTTGGATACGCAGTATTTT
CASSYGYRDRGLDTQYF
>many|TRBV6-2/TRBV6-3|.|TRBJ1-2
TGTGCCAGCAGTCCCCTAACAGGAACCTATGGCTACACCTTC
CASSPLTGTYGYTF
>many|TRBV27|.|TRBJ1-6
TGTGCCAGCAGTTTATTGGCGGGGGCTGCGAATTCACCCCTCCACTTT
CASSLLAGAANSPLHF
>many|TRBV7-9|.|TRBJ1-4
TGTGCCAGCAGAAATACGCCGGCGAAACTGTTTTTT
CASRNTPAKLFF
>few|TRBV7-9|.|TRBJ1-2
TGTGCCAGCAGCGCCGGAGAACCGGGGGGCTACACCTTC
CASSAGEPGGYTF
>.|TRBV15|TRBD2|TRBJ2-1
TGTGCCACCAGCGACCTAGCGGGACCCTACAATGAGCAGTTCTTC
CATSDLAGPYNEQFF
>few|TRBV10-3|TRBD1|TRBJ2-2
TGTGCCATCAGTGAGGGGACAGCGAACACCGGGGAGCTGTTTTTT
CAISEGTANTGELFF
>many|TRBV24-1|.|TRBJ2-5
TGTGCCACCAGTGATCCCTTGACCGGAACAAAAGAGACCCAGTACTTC
CATSDPLTGTKETQYF
>many|TRBV20-1|.|TRBJ2-3
TGCAGTGCTAGAGATGGCCACCCCACAGATACGCAGTATTTT
CSARDGHPTDTQYF
>many|TRBV9|TRBD2|TRBJ2-1
TGTGCCAGCAGCGTAAGCCCGGACAGCGGGGGCAATGAGCAGTTCTTC
CASSVSPDSGGNEQFF
>.|TRBV13|TRBD1|TRBJ1-1
TGTGCCAGCAGCAGGGGGCCAAGGGTTGGCACTGAAGCTTTCTTT
CASSRGPRVGTEAFF
>few|TRBV10-3|TRBD1|TRBJ2-2
TGTGCCATCAGGCCGGGACAGGGGGAATCCGGGGAGCTGTTTTTT
CAIRPGQGESGELFF
>.|TRBV7-8|.|TRBJ1-1
TGTGCCAGCAGCTTAGAGGGGGTTCGCTTCAATGAAGCTTTCTTT
CASSLEGVRFNEAFF
>few|TRBV6-1|TRBD2|TRBJ2-7
TGTGCCAGCAGAACTAGGGAGGGACCCTACGAGCAGTACTTC
CASRTREGPYEQYF
>many|TRBV20-1|TRBD2|TRBJ2-7
TGCAGTGGCGGGAGGCACACCTACGAGCAGTACTTC
CSGGRHTYEQYF
>.|TRBV7-9|TRBD2|TRBJ2-1
TGTGCCAGCAGCCGCGGACTAGCGGGAGGGACGGATGAGCAGTTCTTC
CASSRGLAGGTDEQFF
>many|TRBV25-1|.|TRBJ2-1
TGTGCCAGCAGTGATCCGGGATATAGGGAGCAGTTCTTC
CASSDPGYREQFF